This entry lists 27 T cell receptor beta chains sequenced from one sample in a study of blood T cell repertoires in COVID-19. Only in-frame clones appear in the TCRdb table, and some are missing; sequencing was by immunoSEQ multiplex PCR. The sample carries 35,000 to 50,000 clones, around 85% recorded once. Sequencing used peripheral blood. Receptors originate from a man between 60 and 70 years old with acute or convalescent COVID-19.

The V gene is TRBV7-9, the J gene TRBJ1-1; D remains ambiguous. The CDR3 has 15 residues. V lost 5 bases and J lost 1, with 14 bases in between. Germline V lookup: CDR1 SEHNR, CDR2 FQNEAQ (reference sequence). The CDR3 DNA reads TGTGCCAGCAGCCCCCCGCTAGGCGCGAACACTGAAGCTTTCTTT. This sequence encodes CASSPPLGANTEAFF.

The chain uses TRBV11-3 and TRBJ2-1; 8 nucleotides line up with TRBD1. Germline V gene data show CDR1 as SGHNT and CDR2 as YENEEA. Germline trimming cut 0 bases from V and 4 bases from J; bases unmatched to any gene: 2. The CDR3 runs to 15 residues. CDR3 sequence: CASSLDRGQYNEQFF. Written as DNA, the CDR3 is TGTGCCAGCAGCTTAGACAGGGGGCAATACAATGAGCAGTTCTTC.

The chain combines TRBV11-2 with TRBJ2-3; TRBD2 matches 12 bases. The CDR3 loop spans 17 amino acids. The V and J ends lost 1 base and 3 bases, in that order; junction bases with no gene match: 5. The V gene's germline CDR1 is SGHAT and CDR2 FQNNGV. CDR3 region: CASSLARTSGTTDTQYF. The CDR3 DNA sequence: TGTGCCAGCAGCTTAGCCCGGACTAGCGGGACTACAGATACGCAGTATTTT.

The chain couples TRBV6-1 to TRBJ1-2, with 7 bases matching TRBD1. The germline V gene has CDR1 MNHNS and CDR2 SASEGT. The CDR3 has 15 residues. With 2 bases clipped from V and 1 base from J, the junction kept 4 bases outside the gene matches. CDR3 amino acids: CASSEYRQGNYGYTF. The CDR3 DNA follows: TGTGCCAGCAGTGAATACAGACAGGGTAACTATGGCTACACCTTC.

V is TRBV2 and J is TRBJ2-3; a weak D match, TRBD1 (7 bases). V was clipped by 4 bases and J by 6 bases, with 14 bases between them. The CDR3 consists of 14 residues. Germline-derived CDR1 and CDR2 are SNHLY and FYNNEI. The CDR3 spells CASSVGGGEDTQYF. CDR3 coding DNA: TGTGCCAGCAGTGTTGGAGGGGGCGAGGATACGCAGTATTTT.

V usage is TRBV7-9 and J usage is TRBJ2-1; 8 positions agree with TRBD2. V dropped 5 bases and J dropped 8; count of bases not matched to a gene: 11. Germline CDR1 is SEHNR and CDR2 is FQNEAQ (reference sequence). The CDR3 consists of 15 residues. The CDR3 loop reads CASSPGTSNFHEQFF. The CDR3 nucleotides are TGTGCCAGCAGCCCCGGGACTAGTAATTTTCATGAGCAGTTCTTC.

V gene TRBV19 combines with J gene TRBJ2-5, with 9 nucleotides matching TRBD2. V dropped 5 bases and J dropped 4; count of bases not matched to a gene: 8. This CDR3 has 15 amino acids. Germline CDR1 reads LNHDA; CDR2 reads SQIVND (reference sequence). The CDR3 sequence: CASSLSAGGLETQYF. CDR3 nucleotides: TGTGCCAGTAGTTTGTCAGCGGGGGGTCTAGAGACCCAGTACTTC.

CDR3 DNA sequence: TGTGCCAGCAGCCCTTTTAAAACGGAGGAAAAACTGTTTTTT. It codes for CASSPFKTEEKLFF. The V call is TRBV7-2, the J call TRBJ1-4; D gene uncertain. Trimming cost V 5 bases and J 8 bases, with 15 bases left between them. CDR1 and CDR2 (germline): SGHTA, FQGNSA. The CDR3 length is 14 residues.

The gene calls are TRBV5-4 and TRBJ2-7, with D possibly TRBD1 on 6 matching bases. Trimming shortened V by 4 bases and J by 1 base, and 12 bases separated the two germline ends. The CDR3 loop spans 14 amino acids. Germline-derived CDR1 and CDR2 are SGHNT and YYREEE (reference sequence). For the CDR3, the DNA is TGTGCCAGCAGCGTGAACAGGGTATCCTACGAGCAGTACTTC. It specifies CASSVNRVSYEQYF.

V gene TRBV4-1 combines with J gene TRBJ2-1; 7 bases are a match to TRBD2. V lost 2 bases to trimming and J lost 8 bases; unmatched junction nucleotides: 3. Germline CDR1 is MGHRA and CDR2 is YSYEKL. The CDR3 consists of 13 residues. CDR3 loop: CASSQRLADEQFF. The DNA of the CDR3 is TGCGCCAGCAGCCAACGACTAGCCGATGAGCAGTTCTTC.

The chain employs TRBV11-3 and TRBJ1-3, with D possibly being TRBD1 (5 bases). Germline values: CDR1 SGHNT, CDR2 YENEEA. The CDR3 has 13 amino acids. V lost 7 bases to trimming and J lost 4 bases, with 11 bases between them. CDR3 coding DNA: TGTGCCAGCACCTTCCGGGGGGGAAACACCATATATTTT. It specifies CASTFRGGNTIYF.

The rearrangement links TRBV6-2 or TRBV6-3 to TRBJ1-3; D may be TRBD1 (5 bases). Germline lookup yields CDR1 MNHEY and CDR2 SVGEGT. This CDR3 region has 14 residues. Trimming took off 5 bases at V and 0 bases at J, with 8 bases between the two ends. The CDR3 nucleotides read TGTGCCAGCAGTCTCCAGGGCTCTGGAAACACCATATATTTT. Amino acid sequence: CASSLQGSGNTIYF.

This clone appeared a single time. DNA for the CDR3: TGCACATCGGGGGTTAACTATGGCTACACCTTC. Its protein product is CTSGVNYGYTF. The chain is built from TRBV20-1 and TRBJ1-2; possibly TRBD1 for D (5 bases). The CDR3 has 11 residues. Germline values: CDR1 DFQATT, CDR2 SNEGSKA (reference sequence).

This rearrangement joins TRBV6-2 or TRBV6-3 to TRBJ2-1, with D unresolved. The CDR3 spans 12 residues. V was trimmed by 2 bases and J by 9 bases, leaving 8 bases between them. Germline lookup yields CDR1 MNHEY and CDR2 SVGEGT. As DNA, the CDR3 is TGTGCCAGCAGTTACAGAAGAGGTGAGCAGTTCTTC. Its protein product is CASSYRRGEQFF.

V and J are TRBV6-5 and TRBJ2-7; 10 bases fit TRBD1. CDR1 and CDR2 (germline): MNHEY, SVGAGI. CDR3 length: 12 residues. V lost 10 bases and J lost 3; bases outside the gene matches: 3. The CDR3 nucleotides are TGTGCCACCGGACAGGGGGTCTACGAGCAGTACTTC. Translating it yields CATGQGVYEQYF.

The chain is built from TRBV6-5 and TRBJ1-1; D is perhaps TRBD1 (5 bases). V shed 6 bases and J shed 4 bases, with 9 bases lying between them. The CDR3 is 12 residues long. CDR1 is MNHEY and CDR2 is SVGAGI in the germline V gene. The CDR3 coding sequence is TGTGCCAGCAGCGACAGAATCACTGAAGCTTTCTTT. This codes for CASSDRITEAFF.

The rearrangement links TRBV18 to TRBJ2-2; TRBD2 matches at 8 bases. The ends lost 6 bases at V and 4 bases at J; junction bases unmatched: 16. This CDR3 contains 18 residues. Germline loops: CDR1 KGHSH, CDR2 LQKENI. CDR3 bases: TGTGCCAGCTCTATAAAGATGGTGGCAAGCGGGAGCACCGGGGAGCTGTTTTTT. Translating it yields CASSIKMVASGSTGELFF.

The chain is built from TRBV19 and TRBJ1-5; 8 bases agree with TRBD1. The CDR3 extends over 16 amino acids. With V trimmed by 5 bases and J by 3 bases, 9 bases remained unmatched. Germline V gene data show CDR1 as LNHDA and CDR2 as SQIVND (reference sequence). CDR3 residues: CASSPLDRGINQPQHF. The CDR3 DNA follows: TGTGCCAGTAGTCCCCTAGACAGGGGAATCAATCAGCCCCAGCATTTT.

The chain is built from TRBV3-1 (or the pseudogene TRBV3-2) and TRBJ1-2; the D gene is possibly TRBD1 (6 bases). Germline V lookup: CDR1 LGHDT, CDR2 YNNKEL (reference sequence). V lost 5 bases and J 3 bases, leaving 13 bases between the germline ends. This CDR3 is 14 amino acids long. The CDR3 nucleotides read TGTGCCAGCAGCGCCAGGGGTTCCGACTATGGCTACACCTTC. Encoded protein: CASSARGSDYGYTF.

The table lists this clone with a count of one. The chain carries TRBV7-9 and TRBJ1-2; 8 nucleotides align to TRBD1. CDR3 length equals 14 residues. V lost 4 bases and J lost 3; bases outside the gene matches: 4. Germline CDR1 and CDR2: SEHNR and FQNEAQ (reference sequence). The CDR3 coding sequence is TGTGCCAGCAGCTCGACAGGGGTTGACTATGGCTACACCTTC. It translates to CASSSTGVDYGYTF.

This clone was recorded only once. In DNA form, the CDR3 reads TGTGCCAGCAGCCTCCTATCAGATACGCAGTATTTT. Its protein product is CASSLLSDTQYF. The chain carries TRBV5-4 and TRBJ2-3, with unresolved D. The V end lost 4 bases, the J end lost 4 bases, and 7 bases lay between the germline ends. Germline CDR1 SGHNT, CDR2 YYREEE (reference sequence). The CDR3 consists of 12 residues.

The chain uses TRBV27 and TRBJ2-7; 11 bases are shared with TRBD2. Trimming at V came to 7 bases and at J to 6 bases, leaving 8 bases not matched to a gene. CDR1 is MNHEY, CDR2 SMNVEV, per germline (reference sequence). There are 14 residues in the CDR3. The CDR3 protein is CASKVLAGDGEQYF. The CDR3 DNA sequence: TGTGCCAGCAAGGTACTAGCGGGAGATGGCGAGCAGTACTTC.

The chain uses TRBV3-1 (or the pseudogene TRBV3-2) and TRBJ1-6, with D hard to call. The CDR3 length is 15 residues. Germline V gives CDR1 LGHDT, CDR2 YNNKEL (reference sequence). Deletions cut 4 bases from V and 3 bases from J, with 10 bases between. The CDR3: CASSPGGYYNSPLHF. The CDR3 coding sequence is TGTGCCAGCAGCCCAGGAGGCTACTATAATTCACCCCTCCACTTT.

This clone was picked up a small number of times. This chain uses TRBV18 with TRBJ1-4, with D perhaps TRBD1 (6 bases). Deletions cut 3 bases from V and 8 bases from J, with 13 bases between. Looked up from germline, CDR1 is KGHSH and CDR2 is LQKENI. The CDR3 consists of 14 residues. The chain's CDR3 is CASSPGGGLEKLFF. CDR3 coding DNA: TGTGCCAGCTCACCCGGCGGGGGCCTAGAAAAACTGTTTTTT.

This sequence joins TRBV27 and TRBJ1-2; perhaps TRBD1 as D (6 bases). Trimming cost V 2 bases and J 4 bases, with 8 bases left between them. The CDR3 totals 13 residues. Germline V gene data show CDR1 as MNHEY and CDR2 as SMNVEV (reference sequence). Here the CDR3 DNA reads TGTGCCAGCAGTTTAGGACAGACCTATGGCTACACCTTC. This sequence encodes CASSLGQTYGYTF.

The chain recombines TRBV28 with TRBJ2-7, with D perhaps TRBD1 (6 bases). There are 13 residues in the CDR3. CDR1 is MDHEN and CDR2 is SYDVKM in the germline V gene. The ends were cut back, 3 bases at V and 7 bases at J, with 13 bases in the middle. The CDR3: CASSLQGTSEQYF. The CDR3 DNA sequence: TGTGCCAGCAGTTTGCAGGGGACGTCAGAGCAGTACTTC.

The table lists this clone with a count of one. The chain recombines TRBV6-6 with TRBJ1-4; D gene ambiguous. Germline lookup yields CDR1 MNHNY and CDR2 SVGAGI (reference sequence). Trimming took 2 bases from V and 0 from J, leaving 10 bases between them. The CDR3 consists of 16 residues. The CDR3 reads CASSYMQEATNEKLFF. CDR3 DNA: TGTGCCAGCAGTTACATGCAGGAGGCAACTAATGAAAAACTGTTTTTT.